These 7 T cell receptor beta chains originate from one sample sequenced in a study of blood T cell repertoires in COVID-19. Only in-frame clones appear in the TCRdb table, and some are missing; sequencing was by immunoSEQ multiplex PCR. This sample carries almost 250,000 clones, more than 85% of them seen once, and the ten largest clones take 3.5% to 4.5%. Source material: PBMCs or T cells enriched from blood (not recorded which). The source is a woman in her 30s who had recovered from COVID-19.

The J gene is TRBJ2-3, the V gene TRBV19, with TRBD2 matching over 10 bases. The CDR3 sequence is 16 residues long. Unmatched junction bases numbered 3, after V lost 3 bases and J lost 0 bases. CDR1 and CDR2 (germline): LNHDA, SQIVND (reference sequence). CDR3 region: CASSIGLAVSTDTQYF. As DNA, the CDR3 is TGTGCCAGTAGTATTGGACTAGCGGTAAGCACAGATACGCAGTATTTT.

V and J are TRBV27 and TRBJ2-7; tentatively, D is TRBD1 (5 bases). Germline CDR1 reads MNHEY; CDR2 reads SMNVEV (reference sequence). Trimming cost V 6 bases and J 3 bases, with 6 bases left between them. The CDR3 is made up of 11 amino acids. The CDR3 loop reads CASSTGYEQYF. CDR3 nucleotides: TGTGCCAGCAGCACAGGCTACGAGCAGTACTTC.

The genes are TRBV28 and TRBJ1-6; D gene uncertain. The germline CDR1 and CDR2 sequences are MDHEN and SYDVKM. The CDR3 spans 14 residues. V lost 2 bases, J lost 6 bases, and 8 bases lay in between. CDR3 region: CASSLPRGNSPLHF. The CDR3 DNA reads TGTGCCAGCAGTTTACCCCGGGGTAATTCACCCCTCCACTTT.

This clone was counted between two and nine times. DNA for the CDR3: TGTGCCAGCAGCCTGGGACTGGAGGGTAGCTATGGCTACACCTTC. Its protein is CASSLGLEGSYGYTF. The gene calls are TRBV3-1 (or the pseudogene TRBV3-2) and TRBJ1-2, with TRBD1 as a possible D gene (5 bases). V lost 4 bases, J lost 4 bases, and 16 bases lay in between. CDR3 length equals 15 residues. Germline CDR1 LGHDT, CDR2 YNNKEL (reference sequence).

The V call is TRBV12-3 or TRBV12-4, the J call TRBJ1-1; no firm D call. CDR3 length: 12 amino acids. The V end was cut by 5 bases, the J end by 1 base, with 5 bases between. The CDR3 coding sequence is TGTGCCAGCAGTCCAGAGAACACTGAAGCTTTCTTT. This codes for CASSPENTEAFF.

This clone has just one count. The CDR3 reads CASRFGVDSYEQYF. The CDR3 bases are TGTGCCAGCAGATTCGGGGTGGACTCCTACGAGCAGTACTTC. V usage is TRBV2 and J usage is TRBJ2-7; D may be TRBD2 (5 bases). CDR1 and CDR2 (germline): SNHLY, FYNNEI. CDR3 size: 14 residues. V was cut by 6 bases and J by 0 bases, with 12 bases left in between.

DNA of the CDR3: TGTGCCAGCAGCTTGGCTCCAGGGGGCACTGAAGCTTTCTTT. Protein product: CASSLAPGGTEAFF. V usage is TRBV5-5 and J usage is TRBJ1-1; 7 bases map to TRBD1. J lost 4 bases, V lost 0 bases, and 3 bases had no gene match. The CDR3 is 14 amino acids. The germline CDR1 and CDR2 sequences are SGHKS and YYEKEE (reference sequence).